This T cell receptor beta chain originates from a study of vaccination and CD4 T cells after COVID-19. V lost 5 bases to trimming and J lost 4 bases, with 1 base between them. This CDR3 has 10 amino acids. Germline CDR1 SEHNR, CDR2 FQNEAQ (reference sequence). Cultured CD4+ T-cell DNA underwent Oncomine TCR Beta short-read sequencing. TCRdb re-called the PCR reads with MiXCR, one entry per CDR3 protein. The data contain approximately 18,000 distinct CDR3 sequences, about three fifths of them seen just once; the ten biggest clones take up approximately 11%. As concerns this clonotype: Its cognate antigen is unknown.

Treatment of the sample: roughly ten-day PBMC culture with coronavirus spike peptide pools or control peptides (ViraFEST assay). This receptor was taken from a human donor who had recovered from COVID-19. The rearrangement links TRBV7-9 to TRBJ2-3; D unclear. The sequenced sample was CD4+ T cells from blood, cultured in vitro. In nucleotides, the CDR3 is TGTGCCAGCAGCCCAGATACGCAGTATTTT. Protein: CASSPDTQYF.